The following is a TCR beta chain sequence with its context. What it binds is unknown. Losses at the gene ends were 6 bases for V and 8 bases for J; bases not matched to a gene: 7. The CDR3 loop spans 15 amino acids. Germline lookup yields CDR1 MNHEY and CDR2 SVGAGI. These data are taken from a study of cytomegalovirus exposure and HLA in healthy donors. Notes on the study in general: Versus the roughly 700-donor mean, an Asian-associated ancestry cluster reportedly showed fewer N-insertions in a later analysis. A few chains tied to CMV proved CMV antigen-specific in vitro. Evidence from a later analysis indicated that most CMV-associated TCR beta chains looked HLA-restricted.

PCR involved 60 Vbeta and 13 Jbeta primers. Profiling relied on immunoSEQ multiplex PCR, and the TCRdb table lists in-frame clones only, not all of them. The repertoire consists of about 120,000 clones, with 70% to 80% occurring once and the leading ten covering about 2.5%. The chain joins TRBV6-5 to TRBJ1-6, with 10 bases identical to TRBD1. The sequence came from a woman in her thirties or forties in good health and CMV-seropositive. The sample taken for sequencing was PBMCs. The CDR3 region has the DNA TGTGCCAGCAGGTCGGGGGGGACAGGGGATTCACCCCTCCACTTT. Its protein is CASRSGGTGDSPLHF.